These 7 T cell receptor beta chains were all obtained from the same sample, sequenced in a study of T cell repertoires in ileal Crohn's disease. Time point described: neoterminal ileum biopsy at postoperative endoscopy, about 6 months after surgery. Profiled with immunoSEQ multiplex PCR; TCRdb holds only in-frame clones, not every one. The table lists 13,000 or so clones, roughly 80% of them singletons. The sample comprised ileal tissue. These receptors all come from an adult with Crohn's disease.

The rearrangement uses TRBV9 and TRBJ1-5; a weak D match, TRBD1 (5 bases). V was clipped by 5 bases and J by 4 bases, with 19 bases between them. Per germline, CDR1 SGDLS and CDR2 YYNGEE. CDR3 length equals 16 residues. CDR3 loop: CASRSWDGGINQPQHF. The CDR3 DNA sequence: TGTGCCAGCAGATCCTGGGATGGGGGGATTAATCAGCCCCAGCATTTT.

This chain connects TRBV5-1 to TRBJ2-5, with 12 bases fitting TRBD1. Germline CDR1 SGHRS, CDR2 YFSETQ. V shed 2 bases and J 5 bases; nucleotides not matched to a gene: 4. This CDR3 contains 15 residues. The CDR3 coding sequence is TGCGCCAGCAGCTTCGGGACAGGGGGCTCGGAGACCCAGTACTTC. This codes for CASSFGTGGSETQYF.

By share, this clone counts as large. The V call is TRBV10-3, the J call TRBJ2-1; D perhaps matches TRBD1 (6 bases). Trimming stripped 5 bases from V and 4 bases from J, with 15 bases between. This CDR3 is 15 amino acids long. Germline V gene data show CDR1 as ENHRY and CDR2 as SYGVKD. The CDR3 reads CAISPGTRVYNEQFF. CDR3 nucleotide sequence: TGTGCCATCAGTCCCGGGACACGGGTTTACAATGAGCAGTTCTTC.

The chain couples TRBV10-1 to TRBJ1-2; TRBD1 matches at 9 bases. Germline lookup yields CDR1 WNHNN and CDR2 SYGVQD (reference sequence). J lost 8 bases, V lost 6 bases, and 7 bases had no gene match. The CDR3 covers 13 residues. The DNA for the CDR3 is TGCGCCAGCAGACCACAGGGGGCGCCGGGCTACACCTTC. As protein: CASRPQGAPGYTF.

The chain has TRBV7-8 and TRBJ1-5, with D perhaps TRBD1 (5 bases). Per the germline V gene, CDR1 is SGHVS and CDR2 is FQNEAQ. The CDR3 has 17 amino acids. V was trimmed by 0 bases and J by 0 bases, leaving 12 bases between them. CDR3 in DNA: TGTGCCAGCAGCTTAGCGGTAACAGGCTATAGCAATCAGCCCCAGCATTTT. Translating gives CASSLAVTGYSNQPQHF.

V gene TRBV7-3 combines with J gene TRBJ2-2; 8 bases map to TRBD2. The CDR3 contains 18 residues. Germline V CDR1 and CDR2: SGHTA, FQGTGA. V shed 0 bases and J 1 base; nucleotides not matched to a gene: 7. CDR3 amino acids: CASSLTAPGLGNTGELFF. The DNA of the CDR3 is TGTGCCAGCAGCTTAACGGCTCCGGGACTAGGGAACACCGGGGAGCTGTTTTTT. Full variable domain (missing parts from reference TRBV7-3 and TRBJ2-2): GAGVSQTPSNKVTEKGKYVELRCDPISGHTALYWYRQSLGQGPEFLIYFQGTGAADDSGLPNDRFFAVRPEGSVSTLKIQRTERGDSAVYLCASSLTAPGLGNTGELFFGEGSRLTVL.

This clone was detected once. The genes are TRBV5-1 and TRBJ1-4; 7 positions match TRBD1. V dropped 0 bases and J dropped 2; count of bases not matched to a gene: 4. The CDR3 length is 16 residues. Germline V lookup: CDR1 SGHRS, CDR2 YFSETQ. The CDR3 spells CASSLEPGQTNEKLFF. For the CDR3, the DNA is TGCGCCAGCAGCTTGGAACCGGGACAGACTAATGAAAAACTGTTTTTT.